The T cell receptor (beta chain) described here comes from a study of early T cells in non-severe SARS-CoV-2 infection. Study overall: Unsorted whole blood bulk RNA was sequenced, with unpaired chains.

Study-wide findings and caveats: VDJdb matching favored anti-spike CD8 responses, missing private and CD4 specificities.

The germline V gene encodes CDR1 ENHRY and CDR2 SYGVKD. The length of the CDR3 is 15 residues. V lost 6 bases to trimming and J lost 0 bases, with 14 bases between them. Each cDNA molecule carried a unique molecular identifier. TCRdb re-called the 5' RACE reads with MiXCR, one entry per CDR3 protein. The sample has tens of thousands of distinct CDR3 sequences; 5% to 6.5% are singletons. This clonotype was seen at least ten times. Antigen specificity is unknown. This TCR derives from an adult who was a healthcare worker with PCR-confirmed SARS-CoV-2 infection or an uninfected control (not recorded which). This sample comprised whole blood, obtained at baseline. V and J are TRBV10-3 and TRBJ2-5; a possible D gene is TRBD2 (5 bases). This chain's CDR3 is CAIRRTEMYQETQYF. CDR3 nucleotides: TGTGCCATCAGACGGACTGAAATGTACCAAGAGACCCAGTACTTC.